This TCR beta chain was identified in a study of T cell changes during pregnancy in multiple sclerosis. The assay was immunoSEQ multiplex PCR, and TCRdb's table has in-frame clones only and misses some. The sample has approximately 50,000 clones, more than 85% seen once; the top ten hold 0.39%. This receptor was identified in a female donor with multiple sclerosis, enrolled in a pregnancy study. The material sequenced was CD4+ T cells from peripheral blood mononuclear cells, taken after pregnancy.

The CDR3 loop reads CASSIGQGLNYGYTF. For the CDR3, the DNA is TGTGCCAGTAGTATAGGGCAGGGGCTTAACTATGGCTACACCTTC. The chain has TRBV19 and TRBJ1-2, with a weak D call TRBD1 (6 bases). V was pared by 1 base and J by 1 base, with 10 bases between. The CDR3 is 15 residues long. Germline lookup yields CDR1 LNHDA and CDR2 SQIVND (reference sequence).